This T cell receptor beta chain came from a study of spatial heterogeneity in lung cancer. Indicated time point: sample taken at primary tumor resection. The CDR3 contains 16 residues. Trimming took 1 base from V and 0 from J, leaving 11 bases between them. CDR1 and CDR2 from the germline V gene are SGHDT and YYEEEE. Study results and caveats: Tumor mutation counts were tracked by expanded intratumoral alpha and beta TCR counts.

Every cDNA TCR molecule received its own unique molecular identifier. TCRdb analysed the 5' RACE reads with MiXCR anew, one entry per CDR3 protein. There are thousands of distinct CDR3 sequences in the sample; 9.6% occur only once, and around 10% lies in the top ten. Many counts were recorded for this clonotype. The antigen is unknown. V gene TRBV5-6 combines with J gene TRBJ2-1; D might be TRBD2 (6 bases). The sample was lung tumor tissue, taken at surgery. The sequence was obtained from a male donor with early-stage non-small cell lung cancer. CDR3 in amino acids: CASSLRVGSSYNEQFF. For the CDR3, the DNA is TGTGCCAGCAGCTTGAGGGTCGGGAGCTCCTACAATGAGCAGTTCTTC. Variable domain in full (rest from reference TRBV5-6 and TRBJ2-1): DAGVTQSPTHLIKTRGQQVTLRCSPKSGHDTVSWYQQALGQGPQFIFQYYEEEERQRGNFPDRFSGHQFPNYSSELNVNALLLGDSALYLCASSLRVGSSYNEQFFGPGTRLTVL.